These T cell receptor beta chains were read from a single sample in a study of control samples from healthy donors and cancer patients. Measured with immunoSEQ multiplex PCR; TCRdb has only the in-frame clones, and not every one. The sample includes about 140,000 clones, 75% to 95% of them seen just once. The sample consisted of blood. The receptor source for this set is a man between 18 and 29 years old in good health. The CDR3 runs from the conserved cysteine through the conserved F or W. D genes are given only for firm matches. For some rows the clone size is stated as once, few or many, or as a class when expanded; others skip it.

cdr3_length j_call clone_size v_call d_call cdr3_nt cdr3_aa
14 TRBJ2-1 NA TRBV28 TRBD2 TGTGCCAGCAGTGTGAGCGGGGGGCTCTATGAGCAGTTCTTC CASSVSGGLYEQFF
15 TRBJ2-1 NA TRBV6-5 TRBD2 TGTGCCAGCAGTCCCATAGCGGGGGCGGGGAATGAGCAGTTCTTC CASSPIAGAGNEQFF
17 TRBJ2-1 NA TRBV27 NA TGTGCCAGCAGTCACTCCTCCGGGACTCTACTTTACAATGAGCAGTTCTTC CASSHSSGTLLYNEQFF
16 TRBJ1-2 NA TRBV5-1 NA TGCGCCAGCAGCTTGTTGGGGGGCCGATTTGGCTATGGCTACACCTTC CASSLLGGRFGYGYTF
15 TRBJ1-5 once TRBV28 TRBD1 TGTGCCAGCAGCCGCCGCGACAGGGGGCTTCAGCCCCAGCATTTT CASSRRDRGLQPQHF
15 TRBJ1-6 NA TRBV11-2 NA TGTGCCAGCAGCTTAGACATCAGCTATAATTCACCCCTCCACTTT CASSLDISYNSPLHF
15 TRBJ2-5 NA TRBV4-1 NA TGCGCCAGCAGCCAAGACAGCCAAGACCAAGAGACCCAGTACTTC CASSQDSQDQETQYF
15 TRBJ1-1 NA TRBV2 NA TGTGCCAGCAGTGCGAGGCAGCGCTCAAAGACTGAAGCTTTCTTT CASSARQRSKTEAFF
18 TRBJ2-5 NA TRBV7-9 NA TGTGCCAGCAGCTTAGCCACGGAGGGCCTAGCGAAACAAGAGACCCAGTACTTC CASSLATEGLAKQETQYF
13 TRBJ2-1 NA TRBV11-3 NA TGTGCCAGCAGCTGGGGCGGTAACAATGAGCAGTTCTTC CASSWGGNNEQFF